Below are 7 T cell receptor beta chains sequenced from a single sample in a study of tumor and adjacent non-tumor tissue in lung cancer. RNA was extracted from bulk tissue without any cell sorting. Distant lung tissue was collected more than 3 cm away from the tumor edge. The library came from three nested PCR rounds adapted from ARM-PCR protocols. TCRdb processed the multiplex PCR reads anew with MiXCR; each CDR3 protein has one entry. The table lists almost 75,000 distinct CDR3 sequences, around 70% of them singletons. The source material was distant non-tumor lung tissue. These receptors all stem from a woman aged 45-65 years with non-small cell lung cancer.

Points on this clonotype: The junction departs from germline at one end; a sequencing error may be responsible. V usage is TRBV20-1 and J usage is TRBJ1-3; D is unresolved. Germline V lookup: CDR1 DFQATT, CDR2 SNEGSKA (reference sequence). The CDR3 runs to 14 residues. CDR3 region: CCARDGLQGNTIYF. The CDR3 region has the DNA TGCTGTGCTCGAGATGGCTTGCAGGGAAACACCATATATTTT.

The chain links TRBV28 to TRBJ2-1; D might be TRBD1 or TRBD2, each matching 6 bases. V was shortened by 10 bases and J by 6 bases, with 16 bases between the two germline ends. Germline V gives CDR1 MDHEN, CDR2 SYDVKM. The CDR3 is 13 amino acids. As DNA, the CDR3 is TGTGCCAACAGAAGGGGGGCGGCCAATGAGCAGTTCTTC. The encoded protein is CANRRGAANEQFF. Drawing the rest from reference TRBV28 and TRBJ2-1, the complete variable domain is DVKVTQSSRYLVKRTGEKVFLECVQDMDHENMFWYRQDPGLGLRLIYFSYDVKMKEKGDIPEGYSVSREKKERFSLILESASTNQTSMYLCANRRGAANEQFFGPGTRLTVL.

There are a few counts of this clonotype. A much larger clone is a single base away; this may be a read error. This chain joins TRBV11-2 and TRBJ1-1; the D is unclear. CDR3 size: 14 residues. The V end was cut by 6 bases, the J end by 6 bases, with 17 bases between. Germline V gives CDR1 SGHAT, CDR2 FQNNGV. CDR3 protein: CASRFGSKGAEAFF. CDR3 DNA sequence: TGTGCCAGCAGATTCGGAAGTAAGGGCGCTGAAGCTTTCTTT.

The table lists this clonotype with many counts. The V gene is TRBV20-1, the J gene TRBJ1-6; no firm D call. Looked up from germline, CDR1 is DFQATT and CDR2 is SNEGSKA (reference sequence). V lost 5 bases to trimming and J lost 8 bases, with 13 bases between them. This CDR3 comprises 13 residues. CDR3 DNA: TGCAGTGCTCCCGAGACTCCCGATTCACCCCTCCACTTT. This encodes CSAPETPDSPLHF.

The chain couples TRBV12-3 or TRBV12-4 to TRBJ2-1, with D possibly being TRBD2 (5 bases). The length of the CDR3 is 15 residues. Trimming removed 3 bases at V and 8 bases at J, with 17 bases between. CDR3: CASSFSSGKRDEQFF. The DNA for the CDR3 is TGTGCCAGCAGTTTTTCTAGTGGGAAGAGGGATGAGCAGTTCTTC.

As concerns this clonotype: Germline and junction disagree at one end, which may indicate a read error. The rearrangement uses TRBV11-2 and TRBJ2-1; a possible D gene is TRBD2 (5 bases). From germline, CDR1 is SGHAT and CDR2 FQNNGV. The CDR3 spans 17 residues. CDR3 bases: TGTGCCAGCAACTTATGGGAGACTGTACTCTCCTACAATGAGCAGTTCTTC. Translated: CASNLWETVLSYNEQFF.

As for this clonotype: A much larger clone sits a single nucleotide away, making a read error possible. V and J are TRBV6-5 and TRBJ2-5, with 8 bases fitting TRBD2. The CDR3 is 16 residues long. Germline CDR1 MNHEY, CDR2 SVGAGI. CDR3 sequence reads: CGSSYSLAGFQETQYF. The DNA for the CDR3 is TGTGGCAGCAGTTACTCCCTAGCGGGCTTCCAAGAGACCCAGTACTTC.